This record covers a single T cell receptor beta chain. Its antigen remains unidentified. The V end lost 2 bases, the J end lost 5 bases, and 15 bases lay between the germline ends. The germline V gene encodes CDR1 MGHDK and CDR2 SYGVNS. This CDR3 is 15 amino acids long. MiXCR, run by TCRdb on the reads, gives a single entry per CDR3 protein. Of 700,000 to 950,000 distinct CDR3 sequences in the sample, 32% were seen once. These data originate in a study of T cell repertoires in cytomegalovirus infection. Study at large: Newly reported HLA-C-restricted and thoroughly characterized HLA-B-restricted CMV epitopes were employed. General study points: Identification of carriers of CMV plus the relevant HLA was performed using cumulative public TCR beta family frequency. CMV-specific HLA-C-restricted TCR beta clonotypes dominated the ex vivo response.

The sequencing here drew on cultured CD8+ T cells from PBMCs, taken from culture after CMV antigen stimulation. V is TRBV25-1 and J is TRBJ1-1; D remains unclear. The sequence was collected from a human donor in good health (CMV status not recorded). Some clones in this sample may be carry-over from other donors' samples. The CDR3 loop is CASSEGVPGWTEAFF. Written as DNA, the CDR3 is TGTGCCAGCAGTGAAGGGGTCCCGGGTTGGACTGAAGCTTTCTTT.